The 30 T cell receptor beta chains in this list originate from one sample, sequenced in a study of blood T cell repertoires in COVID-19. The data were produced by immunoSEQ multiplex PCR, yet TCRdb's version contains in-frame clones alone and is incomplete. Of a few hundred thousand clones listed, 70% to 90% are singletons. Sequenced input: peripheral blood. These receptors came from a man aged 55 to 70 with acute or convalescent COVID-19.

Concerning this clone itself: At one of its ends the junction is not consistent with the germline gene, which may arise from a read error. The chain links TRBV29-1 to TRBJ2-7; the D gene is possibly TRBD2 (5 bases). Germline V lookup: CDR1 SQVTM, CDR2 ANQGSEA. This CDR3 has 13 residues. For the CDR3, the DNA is TGCAGCGTTAAAGACGGGGTGTTAGACGAGCAGTACTTC. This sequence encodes CSVKDGVLDEQYF.

CDR3 coding DNA: TGTGCCAGCAGCTCGGGACAGGGGAGAACAGATACGCAGTATTTT. This gives the protein CASSSGQGRTDTQYF. The chain combines TRBV5-5 with TRBJ2-3; 10 bases line up with TRBD1. V shed 3 bases and J 3 bases; nucleotides not matched to a gene: 4. Germline assignment: CDR1 SGHKS and CDR2 YYEKEE (reference sequence). The CDR3 consists of 15 residues.

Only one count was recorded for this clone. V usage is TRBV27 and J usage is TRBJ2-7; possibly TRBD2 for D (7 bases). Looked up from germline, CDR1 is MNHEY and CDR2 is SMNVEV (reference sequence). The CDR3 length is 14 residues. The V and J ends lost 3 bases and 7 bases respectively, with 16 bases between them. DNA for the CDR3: TGTGCCAGCAGTTTGAGGGGGGGTTTAGGGGAGCAGTACTTC. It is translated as CASSLRGGLGEQYF.

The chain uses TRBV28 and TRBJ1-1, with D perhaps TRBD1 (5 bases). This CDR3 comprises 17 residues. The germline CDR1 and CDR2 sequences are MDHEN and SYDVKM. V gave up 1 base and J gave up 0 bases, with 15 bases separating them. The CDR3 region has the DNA TGTGCCAGCAGTTTATCTCCGGGGGGAATCATGAACACTGAAGCTTTCTTT. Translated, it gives CASSLSPGGIMNTEAFF.

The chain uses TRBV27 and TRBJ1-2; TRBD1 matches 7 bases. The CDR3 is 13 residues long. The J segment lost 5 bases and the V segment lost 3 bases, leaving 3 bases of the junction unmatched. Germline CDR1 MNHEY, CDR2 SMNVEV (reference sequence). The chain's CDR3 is CASSFDRAYGYTF. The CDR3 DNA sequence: TGTGCCAGCAGTTTCGACAGGGCTTATGGCTACACCTTC.

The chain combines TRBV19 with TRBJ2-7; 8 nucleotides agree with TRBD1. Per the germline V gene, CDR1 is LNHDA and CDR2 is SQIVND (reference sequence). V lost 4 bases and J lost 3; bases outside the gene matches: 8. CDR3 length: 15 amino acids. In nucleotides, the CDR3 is TGTGCCAGTAGTACCTCCAACGACAGGGGCTACGAGCAGTACTTC. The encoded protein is CASSTSNDRGYEQYF.

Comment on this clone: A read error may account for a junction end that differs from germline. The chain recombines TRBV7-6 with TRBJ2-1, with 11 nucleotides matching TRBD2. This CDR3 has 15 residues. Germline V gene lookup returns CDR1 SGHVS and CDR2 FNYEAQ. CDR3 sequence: CASSLAGGTYNEQFF. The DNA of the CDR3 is TGTGCCAGCAGCCTAGCGGGAGGAACTTACAATGAGCAGTTCTTC.

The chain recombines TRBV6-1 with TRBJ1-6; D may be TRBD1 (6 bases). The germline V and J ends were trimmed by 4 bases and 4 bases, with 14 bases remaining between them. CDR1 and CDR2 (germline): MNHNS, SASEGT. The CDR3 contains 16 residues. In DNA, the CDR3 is TGTGCCAGCAGTGGGGGGGGCGGGGTGTATAATTCACCCCTCCACTTT. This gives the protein CASSGGGGVYNSPLHF.

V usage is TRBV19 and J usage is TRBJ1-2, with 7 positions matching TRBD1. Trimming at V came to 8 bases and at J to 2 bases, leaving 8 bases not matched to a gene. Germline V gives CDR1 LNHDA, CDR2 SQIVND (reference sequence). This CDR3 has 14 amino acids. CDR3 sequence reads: CASRGLGQNYGYTF. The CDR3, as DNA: TGTGCCAGTCGGGGGTTGGGACAGAACTATGGCTACACCTTC.

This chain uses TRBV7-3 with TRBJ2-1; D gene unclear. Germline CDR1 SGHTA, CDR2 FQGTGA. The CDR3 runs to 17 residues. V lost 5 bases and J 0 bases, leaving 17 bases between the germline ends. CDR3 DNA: TGTGCCAGCAGCCCCAACCCCCCAGGTAGCTCCTACAATGAGCAGTTCTTC. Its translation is CASSPNPPGSSYNEQFF.

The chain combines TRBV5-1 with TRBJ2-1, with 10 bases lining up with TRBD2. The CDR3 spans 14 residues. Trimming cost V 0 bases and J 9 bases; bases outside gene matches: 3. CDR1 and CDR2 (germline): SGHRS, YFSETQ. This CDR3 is CASSLAQREGEQFF. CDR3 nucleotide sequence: TGCGCCAGCAGCTTGGCGCAGCGGGAGGGTGAGCAGTTCTTC.

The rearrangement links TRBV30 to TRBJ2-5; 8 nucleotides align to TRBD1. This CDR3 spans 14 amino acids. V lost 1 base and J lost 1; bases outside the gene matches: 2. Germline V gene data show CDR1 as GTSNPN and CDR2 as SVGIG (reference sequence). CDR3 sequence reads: CAWSAGTGQETQYF. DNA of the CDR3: TGTGCCTGGAGTGCAGGGACAGGCCAAGAGACCCAGTACTTC.

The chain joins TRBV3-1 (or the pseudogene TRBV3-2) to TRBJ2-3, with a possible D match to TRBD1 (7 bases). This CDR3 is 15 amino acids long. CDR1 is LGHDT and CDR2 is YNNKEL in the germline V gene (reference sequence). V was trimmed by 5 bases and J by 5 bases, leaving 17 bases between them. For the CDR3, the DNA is TGTGCCAGCAGCTTCCGCGGGACAGCTCGAGATACGCAGTATTTT. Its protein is CASSFRGTARDTQYF.

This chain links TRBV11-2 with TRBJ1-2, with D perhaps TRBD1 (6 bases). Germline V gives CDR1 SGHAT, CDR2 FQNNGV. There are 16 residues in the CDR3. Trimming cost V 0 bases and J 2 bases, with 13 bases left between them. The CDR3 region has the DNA TGTGCCAGCAGCTTAGATCCCGCCCAGGGGAACTATGGCTACACCTTC. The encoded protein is CASSLDPAQGNYGYTF.

The CDR3: CASRVEGHDEQYF. The CDR3 nucleotides read TGTGCCAGCAGGGTGGAGGGGCATGACGAGCAGTACTTC. The chain employs TRBV2 and TRBJ2-7; tentative D call: TRBD2 (6 bases). Germline lookup yields CDR1 SNHLY and CDR2 FYNNEI. The CDR3 spans 13 residues. V shed 6 bases and J shed 5 bases, with 14 bases lying between them.

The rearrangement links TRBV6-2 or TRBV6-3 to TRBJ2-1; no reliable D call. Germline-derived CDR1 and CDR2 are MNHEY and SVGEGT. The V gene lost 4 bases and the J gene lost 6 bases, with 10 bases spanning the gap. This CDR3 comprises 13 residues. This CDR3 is CASSSNYLNEQFF. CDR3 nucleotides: TGTGCCAGCAGTTCTAACTACCTCAATGAGCAGTTCTTC.

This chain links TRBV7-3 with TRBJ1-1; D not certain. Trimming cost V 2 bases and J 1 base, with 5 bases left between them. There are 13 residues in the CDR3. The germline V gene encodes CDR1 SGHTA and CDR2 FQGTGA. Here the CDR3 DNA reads TGTGCCAGCAGCTTAGAGCCGAACACTGAAGCTTTCTTT. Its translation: CASSLEPNTEAFF.

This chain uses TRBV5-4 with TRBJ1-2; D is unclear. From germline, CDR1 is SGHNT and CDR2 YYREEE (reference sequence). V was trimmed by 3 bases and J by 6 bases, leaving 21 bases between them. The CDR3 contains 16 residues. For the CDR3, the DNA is TGTGCCAGCAGCTCCGGAGGTTCGGGGTCTTGGAATGGCTACACCTTC. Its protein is CASSSGGSGSWNGYTF. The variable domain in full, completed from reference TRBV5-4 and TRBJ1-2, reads ETGVTQSPTHLIKTRGQQVTLRCSSQSGHNTVSWYQQALGQGPQFIFQYYREEENGRGNFPPRFSGLQFPNYSSELNVNALELDDSALYLCASSSGGSGSWNGYTFGSGTRLTVV.

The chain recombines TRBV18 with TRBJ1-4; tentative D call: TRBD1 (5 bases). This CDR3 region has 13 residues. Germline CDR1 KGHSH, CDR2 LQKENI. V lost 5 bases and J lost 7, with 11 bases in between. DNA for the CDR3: TGTGCCAGCTCAGTTAAGCAGGGTGAAAAACTGTTTTTT. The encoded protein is CASSVKQGEKLFF.

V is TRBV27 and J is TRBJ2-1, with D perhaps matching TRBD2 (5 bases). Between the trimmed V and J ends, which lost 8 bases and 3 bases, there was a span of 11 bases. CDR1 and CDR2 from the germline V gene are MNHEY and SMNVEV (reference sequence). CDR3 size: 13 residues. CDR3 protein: CASRGLHYNEQFF. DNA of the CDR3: TGTGCCAGCCGTGGACTGCACTACAATGAGCAGTTCTTC.

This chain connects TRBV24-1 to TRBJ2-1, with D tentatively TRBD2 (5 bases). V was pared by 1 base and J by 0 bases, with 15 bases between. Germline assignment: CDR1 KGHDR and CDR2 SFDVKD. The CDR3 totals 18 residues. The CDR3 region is CATSDFKSAGNSYNEQFF. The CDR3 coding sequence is TGTGCCACCAGTGATTTTAAGTCAGCCGGGAACTCCTACAATGAGCAGTTCTTC.

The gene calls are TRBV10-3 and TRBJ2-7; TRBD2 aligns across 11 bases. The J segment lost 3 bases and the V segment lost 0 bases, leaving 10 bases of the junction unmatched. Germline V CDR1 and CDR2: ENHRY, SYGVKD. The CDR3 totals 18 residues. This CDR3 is CAISESIGTGTSGYEQYF. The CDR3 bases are TGTGCCATCAGTGAGTCGATCGGAACCGGGACTAGCGGCTACGAGCAGTACTTC.

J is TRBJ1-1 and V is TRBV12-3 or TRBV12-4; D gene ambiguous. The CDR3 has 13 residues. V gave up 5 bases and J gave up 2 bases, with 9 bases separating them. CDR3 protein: CASSPTFNTEAFF. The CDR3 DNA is TGTGCCAGCAGTCCTACCTTCAACACTGAAGCTTTCTTT.

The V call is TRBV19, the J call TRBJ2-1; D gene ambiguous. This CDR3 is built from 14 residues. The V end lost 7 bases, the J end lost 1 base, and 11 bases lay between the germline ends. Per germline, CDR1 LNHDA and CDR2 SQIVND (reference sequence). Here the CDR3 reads CASTTSPSYNEQFF. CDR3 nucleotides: TGTGCCAGTACCACGAGTCCGTCCTACAATGAGCAGTTCTTC.

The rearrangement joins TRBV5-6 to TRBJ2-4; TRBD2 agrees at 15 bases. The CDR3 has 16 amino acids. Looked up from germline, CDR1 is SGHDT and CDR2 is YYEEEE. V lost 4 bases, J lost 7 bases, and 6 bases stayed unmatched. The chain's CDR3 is CASSLRTSGRANIQYF. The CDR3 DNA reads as TGTGCCAGCAGCCTGCGGACTAGCGGGAGGGCGAACATTCAGTACTTC. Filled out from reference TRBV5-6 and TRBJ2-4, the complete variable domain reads DAGVTQSPTHLIKTRGQQVTLRCSPKSGHDTVSWYQQALGQGPQFIFQYYEEEERQRGNFPDRFSGHQFPNYSSELNVNALLLGDSALYLCASSLRTSGRANIQYFGAGTRLSVL.

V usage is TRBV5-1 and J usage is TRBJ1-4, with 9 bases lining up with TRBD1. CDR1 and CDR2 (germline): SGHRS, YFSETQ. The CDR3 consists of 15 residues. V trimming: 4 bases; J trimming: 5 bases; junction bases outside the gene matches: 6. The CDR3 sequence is CASSPQGAVNEKLFF. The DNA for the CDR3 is TGCGCCAGCAGCCCACAGGGGGCAGTGAATGAAAAACTGTTTTTT.

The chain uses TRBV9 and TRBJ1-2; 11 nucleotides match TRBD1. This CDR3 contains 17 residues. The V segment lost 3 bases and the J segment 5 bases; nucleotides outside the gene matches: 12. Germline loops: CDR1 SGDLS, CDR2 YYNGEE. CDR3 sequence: CASSAHGTGGTGYGYTF. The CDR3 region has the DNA TGTGCCAGCAGCGCCCACGGGACAGGGGGGACTGGTTATGGCTACACCTTC. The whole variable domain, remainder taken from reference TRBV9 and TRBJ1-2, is DSGVTQTPKHLITATGQRVTLRCSPRSGDLSVYWYQQSLDQGLQFLIQYYNGEERAKGNILERFSAQQFPDLHSELNLSSLELGDSALYFCASSAHGTGGTGYGYTFGSGTRLTVV.

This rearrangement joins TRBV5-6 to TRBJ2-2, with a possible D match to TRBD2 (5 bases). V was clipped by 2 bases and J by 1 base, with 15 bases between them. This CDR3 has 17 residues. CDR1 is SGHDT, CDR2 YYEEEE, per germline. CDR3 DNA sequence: TGTGCCAGCAGCTTATTCGTAGCGACTTGGAACACCGGGGAGCTGTTTTTT. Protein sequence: CASSLFVATWNTGELFF.

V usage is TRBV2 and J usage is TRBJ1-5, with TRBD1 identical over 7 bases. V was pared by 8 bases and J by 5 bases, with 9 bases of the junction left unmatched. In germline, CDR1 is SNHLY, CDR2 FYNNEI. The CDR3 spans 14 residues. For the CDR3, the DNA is TGTGCCAGCGGCCCTACAGGGGACTATCAGCCCCAGCATTTT. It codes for CASGPTGDYQPQHF.

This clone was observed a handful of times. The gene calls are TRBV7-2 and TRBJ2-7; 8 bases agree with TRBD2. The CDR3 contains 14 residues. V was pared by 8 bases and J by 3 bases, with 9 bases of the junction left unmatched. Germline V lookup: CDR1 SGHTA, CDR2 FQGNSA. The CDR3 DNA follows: TGTGCCAGCGACGTGTCGGGAGGGGGCTACGAGCAGTACTTC. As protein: CASDVSGGGYEQYF.